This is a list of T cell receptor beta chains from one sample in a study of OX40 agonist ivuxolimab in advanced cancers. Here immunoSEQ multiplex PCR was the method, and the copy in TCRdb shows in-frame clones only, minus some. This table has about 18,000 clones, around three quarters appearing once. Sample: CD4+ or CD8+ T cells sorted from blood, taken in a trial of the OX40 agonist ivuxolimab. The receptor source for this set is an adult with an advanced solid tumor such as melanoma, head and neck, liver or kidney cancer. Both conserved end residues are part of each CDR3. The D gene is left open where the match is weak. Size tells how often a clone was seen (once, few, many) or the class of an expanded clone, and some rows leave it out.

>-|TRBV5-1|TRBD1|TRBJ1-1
TGCGCCAGCTTTCGGACAGGGGGCACTGAAGCTTTCTTT
CASFRTGGTEAFF
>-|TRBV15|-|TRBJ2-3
TGTGCCACCAGCAGAGGAGGCCAGGGGATGGATACGCAGTATTTT
CATSRGGQGMDTQYF
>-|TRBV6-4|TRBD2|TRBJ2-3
TGTGCCAGCAGTGACACTAGCGGGGGGGGAACAGATACGCAGTATTTT
CASSDTSGGGTDTQYF
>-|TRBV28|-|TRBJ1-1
TGTGCCAGCAGTTCCCCTCCCGGCCTTCAGGACGTAGCTTTCTTT
CASSSPPGLQDVAFF
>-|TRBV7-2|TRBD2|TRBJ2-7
TGTGCCGCGGGGGGGCTGGGCGAGCAGTACTTC
CAAGGLGEQYF
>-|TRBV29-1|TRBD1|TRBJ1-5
TGCAGCGTTGAAGATCGGCGTCGGGACAGGGCCTACAATCAGCCCCAGCATTTT
CSVEDRRRDRAYNQPQHF
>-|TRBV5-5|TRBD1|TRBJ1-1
TGTGCCAGCAGCTTGTCCGCCAGGGGGACTGAAGCTTTCTTT
CASSLSARGTEAFF
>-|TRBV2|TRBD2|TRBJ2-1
TGTGCCAGCAGTGAATTGGGGCTAGCGGGCGAGCAGTTCTTC
CASSELGLAGEQFF
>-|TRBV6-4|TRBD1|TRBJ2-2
TGTGCCAGCAGTGACTCTCCGCAGGGGGCGGCCGGGGAGCTGTTTTTT
CASSDSPQGAAGELFF
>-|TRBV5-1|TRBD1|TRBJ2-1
TGCGCCAGCAGCTGGGGTGGCGGGACAGGCAATGAGCAGTTCTTC
CASSWGGGTGNEQFF
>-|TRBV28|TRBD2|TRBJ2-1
TGTGCCAGCAGCCTCACTGGACTAGGCCTCAATGAGCAGTTCTTC
CASSLTGLGLNEQFF
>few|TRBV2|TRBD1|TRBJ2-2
TGTGCCAGACGACAGGGGGGGACCGGGGAGCTGTTTTTT
CARRQGGTGELFF
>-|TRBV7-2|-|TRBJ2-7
TGTGCCAGCAGCTCGATTCGACAGAGCTCCTACGAGCAGTACTTC
CASSSIRQSSYEQYF
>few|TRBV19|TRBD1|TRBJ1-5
TGTGCCAGTAGTCCACGACAGGGAAATCAGCCCCAGCATTTT
CASSPRQGNQPQHF
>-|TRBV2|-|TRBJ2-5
TGTGCGGGGGGTCGAGACGAGATCCAGTACTTC
CAGGRDEIQYF
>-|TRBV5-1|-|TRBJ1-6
TGCGCCAGCAGCTTGGGGAGGTTGAGGGGAGGGAATTCACCCCTCCACTTT
CASSLGRLRGGNSPLHF
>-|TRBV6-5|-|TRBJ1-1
TGTGCCAGCAGTAGACTAGGAGGGGCTGAAGCTTTCTTT
CASSRLGGAEAFF
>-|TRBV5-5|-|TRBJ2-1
TGTGCCAGCAGCCCTCGTACTAGGGTGCGGCAGTTCTTC
CASSPRTRVRQFF
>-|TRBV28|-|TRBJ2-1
TGTGCCAGCAGCCCTGGCGGCTCCTACAATGAGCAGTTCTTC
CASSPGGSYNEQFF
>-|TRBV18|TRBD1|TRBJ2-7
TGTGCCGGAGGACAGGACAACTACGAGCAGTACTTC
CAGGQDNYEQYF
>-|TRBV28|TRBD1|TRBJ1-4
TGTGCCAGCAGTCCGCCACAGGGGGCCGTTTATGAAAAACTGTTTTTT
CASSPPQGAVYEKLFF
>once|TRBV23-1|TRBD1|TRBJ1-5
TGCGCCAGCAGTCAATCGCCGGGACAGGGAAGGGAGCATTTT
CASSQSPGQGREHF
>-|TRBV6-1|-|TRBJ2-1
TGTGCCAGCAGTGAATTAAGACAACCCTACAATGAGCAGTTCTTC
CASSELRQPYNEQFF
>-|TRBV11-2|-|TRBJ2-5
TGTGCCAGCAGCCTACGATGGGGGACCCAGCAAGGGACCCAGTACTTC
CASSLRWGTQQGTQYF
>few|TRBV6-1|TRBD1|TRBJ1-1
TGTGCCAGCGATACAGGGGGCGTTACTGAAGCTTTCTTT
CASDTGGVTEAFF
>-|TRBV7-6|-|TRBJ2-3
TGTGCCAGCAGCTCTCACAGGGCCACAGATACGCAGTATTTT
CASSSHRATDTQYF
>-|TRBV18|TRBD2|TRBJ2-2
TGTGCCAGCTCTTACATGGGACCTAGCGGGCTTAACACCGGGGAGCTGTTTTTT
CASSYMGPSGLNTGELFF